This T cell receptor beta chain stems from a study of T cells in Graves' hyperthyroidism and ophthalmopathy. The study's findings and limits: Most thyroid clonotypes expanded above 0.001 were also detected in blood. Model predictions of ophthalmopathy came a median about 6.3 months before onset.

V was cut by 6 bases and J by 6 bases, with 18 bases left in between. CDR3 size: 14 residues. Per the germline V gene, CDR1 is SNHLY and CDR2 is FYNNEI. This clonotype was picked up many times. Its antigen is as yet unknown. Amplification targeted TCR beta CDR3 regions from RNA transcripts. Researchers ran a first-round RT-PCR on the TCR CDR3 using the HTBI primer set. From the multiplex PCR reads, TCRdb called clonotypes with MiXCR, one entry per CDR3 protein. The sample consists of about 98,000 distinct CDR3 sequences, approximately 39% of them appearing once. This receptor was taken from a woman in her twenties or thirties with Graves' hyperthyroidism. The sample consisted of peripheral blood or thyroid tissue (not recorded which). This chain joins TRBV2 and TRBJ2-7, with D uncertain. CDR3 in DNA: TGTGCCAGCAGCCCCTGCTCCCCCACTTGCGAGCAGTACTTC. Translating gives CASSPCSPTCEQYF.